This T cell receptor beta chain emerged from a study of blood T cell repertoires in COVID-19. Turning to the study itself: Samples came from the United States, Italy and Spain, spanning acute and convalescent COVID-19.

The assay was immunoSEQ multiplex PCR, and TCRdb's table has in-frame clones only and misses some. The sample shows some 490,000 clones, about 88% of them seen only once. Looked up from germline, CDR1 is SGHAT and CDR2 is FQNNGV. The CDR3 is made up of 16 amino acids. Trimming took 5 bases from V and 8 from J; bases not matched to a gene: 14. Participants spanned ages about 18 to 95 years and resided in roughly 22 US areas. Cohorts were assigned according to the clinical history that participants reported. Resolution of symptoms, clearance, or two negative PCRs was present in recovered Cohort 3 donors.

The TCR originated in a woman aged 55-69 years who had recovered from COVID-19. The sample consisted of PBMCs or T cells enriched from blood (not recorded which). The gene calls are TRBV11-2 and TRBJ1-1; 10 bases are a match to TRBD1. The CDR3 coding sequence is TGTGCCAGCAGCACTACCGGGACAGGGGACGGCGGGGAAGCTTTCTTT. Its protein is CASSTTGTGDGGEAFF.